This is a list of T cell receptor beta chains from one sample in a study of cytomegalovirus exposure and HLA in healthy donors. Clones were sequenced by immunoSEQ multiplex PCR, and TCRdb holds only the in-frame ones, with some missing. The table records roughly 240,000 clones, around 76% of them present only once. The material sequenced was PBMCs. These receptors were collected from a middle-aged woman in good health and CMV-seropositive. Each CDR3 is given with its conserved first and last residue. Each record gives: clone size, V gene, D gene, J gene, CDR3 protein, CDR3 DNA. A D gene is named only where the DNA matches it firmly. Not all rows give a size; the values are once, few, many and, for expanded clones, a class.

>NA|TRBV18|TRBD1|TRBJ2-5
CASSLPGTGGRETQYF
TGTGCCAGCTCACTTCCCGGGACAGGGGGCAGAGAGACCCAGTACTTC
>NA|TRBV30|TRBD1|TRBJ1-2
CARDRGNYGYTF
TGTGCCAGAGACAGGGGAAACTATGGCTACACCTTC
>NA|TRBV7-9|NA|TRBJ2-2
CASSRSEAAYTGELFF
TGTGCCAGCAGCCGCTCCGAGGCAGCCTACACCGGGGAGCTGTTTTTT
>NA|TRBV7-9|TRBD2|TRBJ2-3
CASSPAGLAGAFSTDTQYF
TGTGCCAGCAGCCCAGCGGGACTAGCGGGAGCTTTTAGCACAGATACGCAGTATTTT
>NA|TRBV13|NA|TRBJ1-1
CASSLEQGMNTEAFF
TGTGCCAGCAGCTTAGAGCAGGGAATGAACACTGAAGCTTTCTTT
>NA|TRBV14|NA|TRBJ1-1
CASSQGGMMGHKAFF
TGTGCCAGCAGCCAAGGCGGAATGATGGGGCATAAAGCTTTCTTT
>NA|TRBV6-6|TRBD1|TRBJ2-7
CASRRLGQALDEQYF
TGTGCCAGCAGACGCCTCGGACAGGCGTTAGACGAGCAGTACTTC
>NA|TRBV2|TRBD1|TRBJ1-1
CASSEDRGHTEAFF
TGTGCCAGCAGTGAGGACAGGGGACACACTGAAGCTTTCTTT
>NA|TRBV4-3|NA|TRBJ1-3
CASSQDLGGLGFGNTIYF
TGCGCCAGCAGCCAAGATTTGGGGGGGTTGGGCTTTGGAAACACCATATATTTT
>once|TRBV30|TRBD1|TRBJ1-2
CAWSVRRQGSYGYTF
TGTGCCTGGAGCGTGCGGCGACAGGGGAGCTATGGCTACACCTTC
>NA|TRBV25-1|TRBD2|TRBJ2-1
CASSQLAGTYNEQFF
TGTGCCAGCAGTCAACTAGCGGGAACCTACAATGAGCAGTTCTTC
>NA|TRBV19|NA|TRBJ2-5
CASSISGSLGETQYF
TGTGCCAGTAGTATTTCCGGCAGTCTAGGAGAGACCCAGTACTTC
>NA|TRBV4-1|NA|TRBJ1-1
CASSQEGRGGTEAFF
TGCGCCAGCAGCCAAGAGGGACGGGGGGGGACTGAAGCTTTCTTT
>NA|TRBV29-1|NA|TRBJ2-7
CSTQQGGLREQYF
TGCAGCACGCAACAGGGGGGGCTGCGCGAGCAGTACTTC
>once|TRBV19|NA|TRBJ1-1
CASSIVKDARSTEAFF
TGTGCCAGTAGTATAGTCAAAGACGCGAGGTCCACTGAAGCTTTCTTT
>NA|TRBV5-4|NA|TRBJ2-5
CASSYHDGGETQYF
TGTGCCAGCAGCTATCACGACGGGGGAGAGACCCAGTACTTC
>NA|TRBV6-6|NA|TRBJ1-5
CASLRMTSEQPQHF
TGTGCCAGTCTGAGAATGACCAGCGAGCAGCCCCAGCATTTT
>once|TRBV7-3|TRBD1|TRBJ1-1
CASSLGQGLTEAFF
TGTGCCAGCAGCTTGGGACAGGGGTTAACTGAAGCTTTCTTT
>NA|TRBV19|NA|TRBJ1-5
CASNAGGARKGTVQPQHF
TGTGCCAGTAATGCGGGGGGCGCAAGGAAAGGGACTGTTCAGCCCCAGCATTTT
>NA|TRBV19|NA|TRBJ1-5
CASSIAGWEYSNQPQHF
TGTGCCAGTAGTATAGCCGGTTGGGAGTATAGCAATCAGCCCCAGCATTTT
>NA|TRBV29-1|TRBD1|TRBJ1-2
CSVERDRYGYTF
TGCAGCGTTGAAAGGGACAGATATGGCTACACCTTC
>NA|TRBV25-1|NA|TRBJ1-1
CASRPTEAGTEAFF
TGTGCCAGCAGACCGACGGAAGCAGGGACTGAAGCTTTCTTT
>once|TRBV30|NA|TRBJ1-1
CAGGLAGYTEAFF
TGTGCCGGGGGACTAGCGGGGTATACTGAAGCTTTCTTT
>NA|TRBV4-2|TRBD2|TRBJ2-3
CASSPPAGGPGDTQYF
TGTGCCAGCAGCCCGCCAGCGGGGGGGCCAGGGGATACGCAGTATTTT
>once|TRBV9|TRBD2|TRBJ2-5
CASSVGGGGSQETQYF
TGTGCCAGCAGCGTAGGGGGGGGAGGGTCCCAAGAGACCCAGTACTTC
>NA|TRBV7-2|NA|TRBJ2-7
CASSPSGSVDEQYF
TGTGCCAGCAGCCCTTCCGGGTCTGTTGACGAGCAGTACTTC
>NA|TRBV30|NA|TRBJ1-4
CAWSRGIDEKLFF
TGTGCCTGGAGCAGGGGAATCGATGAAAAACTGTTTTTT
>NA|TRBV7-9|TRBD1|TRBJ2-4
CAFSGDRESKNIQYF
TGTGCCTTTTCGGGGGACAGGGAGTCTAAAAACATTCAGTACTTC
>NA|TRBV30|TRBD1|TRBJ2-7
CAWAPGTGSYEQYF
TGTGCCTGGGCGCCCGGGACAGGATCGTACGAGCAGTACTTC
>NA|TRBV4-1|TRBD2|TRBJ2-1
CASSPGLAGVKFF
TGCGCCAGCAGCCCCGGACTAGCGGGGGTTAAGTTCTTC
>NA|TRBV5-1|NA|TRBJ1-1
CASSRLQGGTEAFF
TGCGCCAGCAGCAGGTTGCAGGGAGGGACTGAAGCTTTCTTT
>NA|TRBV30|TRBD2|TRBJ2-3
CAWNDGTTLTDTQYF
TGTGCCTGGAACGATGGGACTACTCTCACAGATACGCAGTATTTT
>NA|TRBV7-6|TRBD2|TRBJ2-7
CASSSGTSGNYEQYF
TGTGCCAGCAGCTCAGGGACTAGCGGGAATTACGAGCAGTACTTC
>NA|TRBV11-1|NA|TRBJ2-5
CASSSSRTASYRETQYF
TGTGCCAGCAGCTCAAGTAGGACAGCGAGTTATCGTGAGACCCAGTACTTC
>NA|TRBV18|NA|TRBJ1-3
CASSPGNRDTIYF
TGTGCCAGCTCACCCGGGAACAGAGACACCATATATTTT
>NA|TRBV11-2|NA|TRBJ2-1
CASSLRGFPYNEQFF
TGTGCCAGCAGCTTAAGGGGATTTCCCTACAATGAGCAGTTCTTC
>NA|TRBV5-1|TRBD2|TRBJ2-3
CASRIAGGIDTQYF
TGCGCCAGCAGAATAGCGGGAGGAATAGATACGCAGTATTTT
>NA|TRBV2|NA|TRBJ2-2
CASSPTVNTGELFF
TGTGCCAGCAGTCCGACAGTGAACACCGGGGAGCTGTTTTTT
>NA|TRBV5-4|TRBD2|TRBJ2-5
CASSLDTSGGETQYF
TGTGCCAGCAGCTTGGATACTAGCGGGGGGGAGACCCAGTACTTC
>NA|TRBV9|TRBD1|TRBJ1-1
CASSVDRVGDTEAFF
TGTGCCAGCAGCGTGGACAGGGTTGGGGACACTGAAGCTTTCTTT
>NA|TRBV9|TRBD1|TRBJ2-2
CASSGVRGRTGELFF
TGTGCCAGCAGCGGGGTTAGGGGGCGCACCGGGGAGCTGTTTTTT
>NA|TRBV10-3|TRBD1|TRBJ1-2
CAIRDDRGRVRNYGYTF
TGTGCCATCAGAGATGACAGGGGGCGGGTAAGGAACTATGGCTACACCTTC
>NA|TRBV18|NA|TRBJ1-6
CASSPPGGQNSPLHF
TGTGCCAGCTCACCCCCGGGGGGGCAGAATTCACCCCTCCACTTT
>NA|TRBV29-1|TRBD2|TRBJ2-7
CSVAVGTSTEQYF
TGCAGCGTTGCGGTGGGGACTAGCACCGAGCAGTACTTC
>few|TRBV2|NA|TRBJ1-2
CASRGDRYYGYTF
TGTGCCAGCAGGGGAGACAGGTACTATGGCTACACCTTC
>NA|TRBV30|TRBD1|TRBJ1-2
CAWGQGNGYTF
TGTGCCTGGGGACAGGGGAATGGCTACACCTTC
>NA|TRBV12-5|TRBD1|TRBJ1-5
CASGFAGGTPQHF
TGTGCTAGTGGTTTCGCAGGGGGTACGCCCCAGCATTTT
>NA|TRBV10-2|NA|TRBJ1-2
CASSAGLGYGYTF
TGCGCCAGCAGTGCGGGGTTGGGCTATGGCTACACCTTC
>NA|TRBV7-2|NA|TRBJ1-5
CASSPVTGYQPQHF
TGTGCCAGCAGCCCCGTTACAGGGTATCAGCCCCAGCATTTT